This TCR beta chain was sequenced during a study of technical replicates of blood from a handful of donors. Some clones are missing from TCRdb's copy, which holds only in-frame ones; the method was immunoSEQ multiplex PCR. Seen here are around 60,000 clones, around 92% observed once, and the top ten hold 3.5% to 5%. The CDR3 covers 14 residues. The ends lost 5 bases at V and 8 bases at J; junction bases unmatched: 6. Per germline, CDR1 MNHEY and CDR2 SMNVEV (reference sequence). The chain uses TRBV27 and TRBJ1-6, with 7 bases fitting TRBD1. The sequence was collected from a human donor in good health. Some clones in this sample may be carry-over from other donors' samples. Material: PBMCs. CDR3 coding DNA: TGTGCCAGCAGTCCCTGGGACAGATATTCACCCCTCCACTTT. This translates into CASSPWDRYSPLHF.